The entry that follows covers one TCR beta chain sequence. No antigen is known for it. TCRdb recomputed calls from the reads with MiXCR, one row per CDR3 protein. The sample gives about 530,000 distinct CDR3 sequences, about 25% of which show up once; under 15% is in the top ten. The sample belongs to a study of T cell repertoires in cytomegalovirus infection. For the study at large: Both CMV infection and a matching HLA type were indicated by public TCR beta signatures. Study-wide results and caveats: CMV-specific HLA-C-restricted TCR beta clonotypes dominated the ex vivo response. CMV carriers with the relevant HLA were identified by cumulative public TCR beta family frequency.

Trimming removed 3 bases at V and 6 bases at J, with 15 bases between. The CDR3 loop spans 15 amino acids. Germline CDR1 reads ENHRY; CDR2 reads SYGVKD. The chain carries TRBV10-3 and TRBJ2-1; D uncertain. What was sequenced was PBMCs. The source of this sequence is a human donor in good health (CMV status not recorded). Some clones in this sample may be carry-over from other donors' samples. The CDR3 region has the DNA TGTGCCATCAGTGACCTAGACTCGACATCCAATGAGCAGTTCTTC. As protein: CAISDLDSTSNEQFF.